This T cell receptor beta chain was observed in a study of Tregs in tolerant kidney transplant recipients. About the research overall: Mixed chimerism was transient after nonmyeloablative marrow transplants from related graft donors.

TCRdb's table, derived via immunoSEQ multiplex PCR, lists solely in-frame clones and lacks some. The sample shows 100,000 to 130,000 clones, roughly 89% of them seen only once. This clonotype was obtained from a human donor who received a combined kidney and bone marrow transplant. This specimen was CD4+ T cells from blood, taken before the transplant.

CDR3 coding DNA: TGCGCCAGCAGCCTGACAGGCCCCTCTGGAAACACCATATATTTT. It yields the protein CASSLTGPSGNTIYF. J is TRBJ1-3 and V is TRBV5-1, with D tentatively TRBD1 (6 bases). From germline, CDR1 is SGHRS and CDR2 YFSETQ. The V end lost 4 bases, the J end lost 0 bases, and 11 bases lay between the germline ends. The CDR3 extends over 15 amino acids.